The source of this T cell receptor beta chain is a study of blood T cell repertoires in COVID-19 (dated by TCRdb to about 2020). About the investigation overall: The collaborator samples originated in the United States, Italy and Spain and spanned the acute and convalescent phases of COVID-19. The material from the prospective study consisted of cDNA or gDNA derived from T cells, B-cell-depleted T cells, or PBMCs. The dataset comprised deeply sampled blood TCRbeta repertoires from subjects exposed to, actively infected with, or recovered from COVID-19. The repertoires were released in a freely available public database meant as a resource for research on the immune response to SARS-CoV-2. Samples came from the ongoing ImmuneRACE study (first 160 participants) plus 1,254 subjects from 6 global collaborators. A de-identified subject ID, COVID-19 status, age in years and sex were almost always included in the sample metadata. Where available, HLA class I and class II types were taken from metadata supplied by the sample provider and were not determined by assay-based typing.

Study-wide findings and limitations: The amount of clinical and demographic metadata varied by source and participant and was provided uncurated.

TCRbeta CDR3 regions were amplified from genomic DNA by means of the immunoSEQ Assay, a bias-controlled multiplex PCR. Per the original workflow: Within the assay, amplification of reference gene primers was used to estimate how many nucleated cells each sample contained. Sequence reads were collapsed and filtered to measure the absolute abundance of every unique TCRbeta CDR3 rearrangement. For each sample, productive Simpson clonality was calculated as the square root of Simpson's diversity index across productive rearrangements. Entries here come from immuneACCESS through TCRdb and include only in-frame sequences with V and J called. Some clones fail to appear in such tables; in the studies checked, an unresolved V gene covers under half of the shortfall, and the cause of the remainder is unknown. That table supplies the V and J calls and clone size; D and trimming were determined from the DNA. In all, the sample holds about 260,000 clones, and more than 85% of those were seen once. In total, the top ten clones hold less than 4% of the sample.

Each collaborating institution followed its own protocols to collect whole blood in K2EDTA tubes. Collaborator samples were shipped for TCRbeta analysis as frozen whole blood, isolated PBMCs, or DNA extracted from either sample type. V is shortened by 1 base, J by 6 bases, and the region joining them spans 10 bases. Per the germline V gene (reference sequence), MNHEY is the CDR1 and SMNVEV is the CDR2. The CDR3 has 14 amino acids, counting the end cysteine and phenylalanine. Just CDR3 DNA is preserved here, 42 bases in frame from base 1. Of note for this clone: It lacks a known antigen. No per-base quality is available; no much larger clone lies one base away.

The TCR originated in a man between 18 and 29 years old with active or convalescent COVID-19. The sample consisted of peripheral blood. The V gene is TRBV27 and the J gene is TRBJ1-5; the D segment could be TRBD1, given 5 matching bases. The nucleotide sequence reads TGTGCCAGCAGTTTATACAGGCTCGGTCAGCCCCAGCATTTT. Its protein is CASSLYRLGQPQHF.